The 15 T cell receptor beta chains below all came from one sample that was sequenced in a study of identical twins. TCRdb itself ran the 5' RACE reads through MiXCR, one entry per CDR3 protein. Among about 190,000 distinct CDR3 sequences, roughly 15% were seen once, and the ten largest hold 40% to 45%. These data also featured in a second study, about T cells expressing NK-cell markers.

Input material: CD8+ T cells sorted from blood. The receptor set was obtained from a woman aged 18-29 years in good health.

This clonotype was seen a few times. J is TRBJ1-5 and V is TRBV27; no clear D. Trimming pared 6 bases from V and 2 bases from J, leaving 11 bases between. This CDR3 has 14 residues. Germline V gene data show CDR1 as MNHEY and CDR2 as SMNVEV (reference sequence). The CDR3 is CASRFGAGNQPQHF. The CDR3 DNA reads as TGTGCCAGCAGATTCGGTGCGGGCAATCAGCCCCAGCATTTT.

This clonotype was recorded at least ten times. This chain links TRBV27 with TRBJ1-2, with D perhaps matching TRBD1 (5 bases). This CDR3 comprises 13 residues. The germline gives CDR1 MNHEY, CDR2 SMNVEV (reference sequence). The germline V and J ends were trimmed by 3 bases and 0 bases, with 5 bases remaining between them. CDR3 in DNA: TGTGCCAGCAGTTTCAGGGCTAACTATGGCTACACCTTC. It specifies CASSFRANYGYTF.

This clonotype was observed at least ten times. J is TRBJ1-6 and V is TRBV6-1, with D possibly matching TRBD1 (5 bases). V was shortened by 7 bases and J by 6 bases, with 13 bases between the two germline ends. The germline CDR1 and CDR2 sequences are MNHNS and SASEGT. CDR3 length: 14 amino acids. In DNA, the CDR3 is TGTGCCAGCAAGGTCGCGGGACCTAATTCACCCCTCCACTTT. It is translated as CASKVAGPNSPLHF.

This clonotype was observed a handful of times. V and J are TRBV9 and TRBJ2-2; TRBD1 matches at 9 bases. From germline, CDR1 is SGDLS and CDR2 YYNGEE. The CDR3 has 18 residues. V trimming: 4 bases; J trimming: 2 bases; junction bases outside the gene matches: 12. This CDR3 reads CASSPRGWDRANTGELFF. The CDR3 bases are TGTGCCAGCAGCCCCAGAGGATGGGACAGGGCAAACACCGGGGAGCTGTTTTTT.

The CDR3 loop is CASPGQGNNEQFF. As DNA, the CDR3 is TGTGCCAGCCCTGGACAGGGAAACAATGAGCAGTTCTTC. This rearrangement joins TRBV6-4 to TRBJ2-1; 8 positions match TRBD1. Losses at the gene ends were 8 bases for V and 5 bases for J; bases not matched to a gene: 5. The CDR3 extends over 13 amino acids. Germline CDR1 reads MRHNA; CDR2 reads SNTAGT.

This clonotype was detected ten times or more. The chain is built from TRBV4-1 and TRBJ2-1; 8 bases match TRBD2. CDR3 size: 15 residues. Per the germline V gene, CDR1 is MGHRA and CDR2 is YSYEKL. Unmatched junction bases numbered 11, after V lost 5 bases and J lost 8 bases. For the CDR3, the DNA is TGCGCCAGCAGCATTATAGCGGGGCCCGTCTATGAGCAGTTCTTC. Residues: CASSIIAGPVYEQFF.

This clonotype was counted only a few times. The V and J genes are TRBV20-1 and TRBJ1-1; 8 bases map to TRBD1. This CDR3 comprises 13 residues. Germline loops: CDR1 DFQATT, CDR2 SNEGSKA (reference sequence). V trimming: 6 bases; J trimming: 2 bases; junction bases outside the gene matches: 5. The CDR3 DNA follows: TGCAGTGCGCCCGGACAGGGCAACACTGAAGCTTTCTTT. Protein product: CSAPGQGNTEAFF.

The CDR3 DNA reads TGTGCCACGGGACTAGCGGAGTACGAGCAGTACTTC. Its protein is CATGLAEYEQYF. The chain is built from TRBV2 and TRBJ2-7, with TRBD2 matching 11 bases. The V and J ends lost 10 bases and 4 bases, in that order; junction bases with no gene match: 3. The CDR3 length is 12 residues. Germline V CDR1 and CDR2: SNHLY, FYNNEI.

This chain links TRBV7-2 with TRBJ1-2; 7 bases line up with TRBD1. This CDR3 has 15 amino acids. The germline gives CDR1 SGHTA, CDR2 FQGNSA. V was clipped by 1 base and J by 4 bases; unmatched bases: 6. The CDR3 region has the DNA TGTGCCAGCAGCTTAGATCCCGGACAGGTCTATGGCTACACCTTC. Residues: CASSLDPGQVYGYTF. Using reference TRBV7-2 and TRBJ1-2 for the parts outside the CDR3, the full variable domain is GAGVSQSPSNKVTEKGKDVELRCDPISGHTALYWYRQSLGQGLEFLIYFQGNSAPDKSGLPSDRFSAERTGGSVSTLTIQRTQQEDSAVYLCASSLDPGQVYGYTFGSGTRLTVV.

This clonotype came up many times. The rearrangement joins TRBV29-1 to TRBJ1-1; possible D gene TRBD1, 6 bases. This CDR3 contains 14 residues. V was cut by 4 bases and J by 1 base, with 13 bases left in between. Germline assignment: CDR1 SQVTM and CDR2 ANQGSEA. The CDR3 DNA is TGCAGCGTTGTTATACAGGGCCCGAACACTGAAGCTTTCTTT. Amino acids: CSVVIQGPNTEAFF.

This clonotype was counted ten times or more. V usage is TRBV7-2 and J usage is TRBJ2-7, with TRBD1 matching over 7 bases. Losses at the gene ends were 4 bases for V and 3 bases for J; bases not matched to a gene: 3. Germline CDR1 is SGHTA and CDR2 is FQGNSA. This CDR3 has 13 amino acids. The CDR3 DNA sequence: TGTGCCAGCAGCTGGGGACAGAACTACGAGCAGTACTTC. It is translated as CASSWGQNYEQYF.

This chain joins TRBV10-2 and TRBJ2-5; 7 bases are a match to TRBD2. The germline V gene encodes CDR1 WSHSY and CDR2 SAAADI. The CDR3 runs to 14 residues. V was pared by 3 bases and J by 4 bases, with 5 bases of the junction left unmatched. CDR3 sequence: CASSDGGRRETQYF. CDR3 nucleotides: TGCGCCAGCAGTGATGGCGGGAGAAGAGAGACCCAGTACTTC.

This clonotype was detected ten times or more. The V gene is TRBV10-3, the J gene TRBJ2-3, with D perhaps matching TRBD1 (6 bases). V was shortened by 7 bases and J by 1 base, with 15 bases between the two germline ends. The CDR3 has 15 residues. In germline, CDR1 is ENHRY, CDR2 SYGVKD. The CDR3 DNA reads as TGTGCCATCAAACCCCAGGGGACCGGCACAGATACGCAGTATTTT. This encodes CAIKPQGTGTDTQYF.

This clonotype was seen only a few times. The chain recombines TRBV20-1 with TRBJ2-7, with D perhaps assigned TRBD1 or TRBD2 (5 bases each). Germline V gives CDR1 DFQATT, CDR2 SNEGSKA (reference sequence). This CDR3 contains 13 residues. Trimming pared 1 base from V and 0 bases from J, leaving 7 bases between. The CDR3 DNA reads TGCAGTGCTAGAGCCGGGACCTCCTACGAGCAGTACTTC. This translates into CSARAGTSYEQYF.

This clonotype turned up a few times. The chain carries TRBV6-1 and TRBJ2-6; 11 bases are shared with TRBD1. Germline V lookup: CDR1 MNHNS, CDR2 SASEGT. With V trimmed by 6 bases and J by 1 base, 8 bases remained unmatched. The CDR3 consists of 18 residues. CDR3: CASRPPGQGASGANVLTF. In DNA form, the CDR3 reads TGTGCCAGCAGGCCACCCGGACAGGGGGCTTCTGGGGCCAACGTCCTGACTTTC.